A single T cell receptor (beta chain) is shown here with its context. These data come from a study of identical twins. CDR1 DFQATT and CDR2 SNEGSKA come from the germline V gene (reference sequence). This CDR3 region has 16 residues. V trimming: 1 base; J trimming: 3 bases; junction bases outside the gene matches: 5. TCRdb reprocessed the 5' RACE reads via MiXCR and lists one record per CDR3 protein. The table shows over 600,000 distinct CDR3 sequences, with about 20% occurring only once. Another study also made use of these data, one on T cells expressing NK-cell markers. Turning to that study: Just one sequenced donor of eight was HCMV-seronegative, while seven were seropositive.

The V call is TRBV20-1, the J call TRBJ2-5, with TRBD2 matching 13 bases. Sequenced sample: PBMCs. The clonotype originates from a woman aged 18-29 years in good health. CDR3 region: CSARGGTSGTEETQYF. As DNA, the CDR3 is TGCAGTGCTAGAGGCGGGACTAGCGGGACAGAAGAGACCCAGTACTTC.